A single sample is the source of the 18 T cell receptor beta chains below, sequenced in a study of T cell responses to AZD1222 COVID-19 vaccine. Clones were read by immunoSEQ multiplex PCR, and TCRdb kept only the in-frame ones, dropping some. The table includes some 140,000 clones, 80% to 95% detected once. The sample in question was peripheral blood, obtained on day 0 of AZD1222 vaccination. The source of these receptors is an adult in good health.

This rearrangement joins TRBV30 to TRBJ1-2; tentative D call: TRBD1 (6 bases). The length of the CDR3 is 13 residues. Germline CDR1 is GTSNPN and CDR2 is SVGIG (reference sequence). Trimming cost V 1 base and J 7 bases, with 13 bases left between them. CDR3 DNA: TGTGCCTGGAGTGCTGCAGGGGACGTTGGCTACACCTTC. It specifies CAWSAAGDVGYTF.

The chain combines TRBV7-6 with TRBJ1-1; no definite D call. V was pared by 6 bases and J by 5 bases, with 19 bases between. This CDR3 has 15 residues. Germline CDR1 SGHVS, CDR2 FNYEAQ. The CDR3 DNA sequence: TGTGCCAGCAGTCTAACGGCGGCGGGGAGGACTGAAGCTTTCTTT. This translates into CASSLTAAGRTEAFF.

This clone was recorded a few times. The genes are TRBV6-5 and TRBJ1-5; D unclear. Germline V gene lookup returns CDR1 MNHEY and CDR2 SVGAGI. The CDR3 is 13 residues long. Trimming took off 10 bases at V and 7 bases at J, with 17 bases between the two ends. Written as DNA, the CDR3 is TGTGCCACCCAGCCCGGCCGAGGACAGCCCCAGCATTTT. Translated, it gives CATQPGRGQPQHF.

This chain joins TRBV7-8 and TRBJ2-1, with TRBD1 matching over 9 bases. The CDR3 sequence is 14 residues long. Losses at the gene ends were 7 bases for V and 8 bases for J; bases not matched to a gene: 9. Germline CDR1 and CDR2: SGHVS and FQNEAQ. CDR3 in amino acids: CASKAGTGYHEQFF. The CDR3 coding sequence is TGTGCCAGCAAAGCCGGGACAGGGTATCATGAGCAGTTCTTC.

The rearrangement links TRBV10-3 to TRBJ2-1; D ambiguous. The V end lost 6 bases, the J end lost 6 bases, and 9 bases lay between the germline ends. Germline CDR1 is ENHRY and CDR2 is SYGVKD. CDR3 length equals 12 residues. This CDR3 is CAISGPSNEQFF. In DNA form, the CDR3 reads TGTGCCATCAGCGGTCCCAGCAATGAGCAGTTCTTC.

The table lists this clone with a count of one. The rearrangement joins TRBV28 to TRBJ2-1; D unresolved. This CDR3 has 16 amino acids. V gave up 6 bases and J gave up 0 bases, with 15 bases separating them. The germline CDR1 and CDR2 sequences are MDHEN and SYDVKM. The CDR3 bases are TGTGCCAGCAGGGGTACGGATCCGAGCTCCTACAATGAGCAGTTCTTC. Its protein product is CASRGTDPSSYNEQFF.

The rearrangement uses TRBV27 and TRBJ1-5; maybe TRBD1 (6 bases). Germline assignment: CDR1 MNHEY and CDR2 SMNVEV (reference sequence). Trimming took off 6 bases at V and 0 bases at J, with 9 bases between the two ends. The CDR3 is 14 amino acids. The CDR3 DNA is TGTGCCAGCAGCAGGACAGATAGCAATCAGCCCCAGCATTTT. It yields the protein CASSRTDSNQPQHF.

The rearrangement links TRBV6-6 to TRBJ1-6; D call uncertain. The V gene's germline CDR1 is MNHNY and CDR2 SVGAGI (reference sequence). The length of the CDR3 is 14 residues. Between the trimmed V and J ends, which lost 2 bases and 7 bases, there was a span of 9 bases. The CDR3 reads CASSYDRLNSPLHF. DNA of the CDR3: TGTGCCAGCAGTTACGACCGGCTGAATTCACCCCTCCACTTT.

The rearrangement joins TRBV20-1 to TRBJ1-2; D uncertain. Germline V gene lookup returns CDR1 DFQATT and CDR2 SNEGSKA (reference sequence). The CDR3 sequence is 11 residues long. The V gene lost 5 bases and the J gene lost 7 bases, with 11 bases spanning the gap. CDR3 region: CSALGMGGYTF. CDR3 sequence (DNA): TGCAGTGCTCTTGGGATGGGTGGCTACACCTTC.

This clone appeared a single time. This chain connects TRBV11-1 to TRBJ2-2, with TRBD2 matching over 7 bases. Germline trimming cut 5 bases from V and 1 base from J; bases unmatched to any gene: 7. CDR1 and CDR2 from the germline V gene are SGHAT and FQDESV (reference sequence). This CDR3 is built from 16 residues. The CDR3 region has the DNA TGTGCCAGCAGCCCTAGTGGGAGGGGGAACACCGGGGAGCTGTTTTTT. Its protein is CASSPSGRGNTGELFF.

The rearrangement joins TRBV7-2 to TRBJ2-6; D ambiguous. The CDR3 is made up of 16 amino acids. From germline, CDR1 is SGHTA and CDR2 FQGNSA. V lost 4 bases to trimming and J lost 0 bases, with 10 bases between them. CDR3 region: CASSSGFSSGANVLTF. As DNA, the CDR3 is TGTGCCAGCAGCTCCGGTTTCTCCTCTGGGGCCAACGTCCTGACTTTC.

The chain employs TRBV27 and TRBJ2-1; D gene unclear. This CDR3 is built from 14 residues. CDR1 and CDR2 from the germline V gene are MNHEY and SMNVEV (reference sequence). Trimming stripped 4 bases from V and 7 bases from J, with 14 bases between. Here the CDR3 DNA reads TGTGCCAGCAGTTCCGGACGCCTGGGGAATGAGCAGTTCTTC. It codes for CASSSGRLGNEQFF.

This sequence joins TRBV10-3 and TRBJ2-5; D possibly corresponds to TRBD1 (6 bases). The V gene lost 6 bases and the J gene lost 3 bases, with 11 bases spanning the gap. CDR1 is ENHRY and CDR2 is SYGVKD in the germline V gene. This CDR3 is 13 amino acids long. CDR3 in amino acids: CAIRSRDKETQYF. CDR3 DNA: TGTGCCATCAGATCCCGGGACAAAGAGACCCAGTACTTC.

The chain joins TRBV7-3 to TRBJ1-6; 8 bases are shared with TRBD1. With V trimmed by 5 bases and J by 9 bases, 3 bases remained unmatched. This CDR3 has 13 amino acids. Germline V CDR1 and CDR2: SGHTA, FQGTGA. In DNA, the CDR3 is TGTGCCAGCAGCCCGGACAGGGTTTCACCCCTCCACTTT. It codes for CASSPDRVSPLHF. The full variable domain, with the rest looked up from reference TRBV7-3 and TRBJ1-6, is GAGVSQTPSNKVTEKGKYVELRCDPISGHTALYWYRQSLGQGPEFLIYFQGTGAADDSGLPNDRFFAVRPEGSVSTLKIQRTERGDSAVYLCASSPDRVSPLHFGNGTRLTVT.

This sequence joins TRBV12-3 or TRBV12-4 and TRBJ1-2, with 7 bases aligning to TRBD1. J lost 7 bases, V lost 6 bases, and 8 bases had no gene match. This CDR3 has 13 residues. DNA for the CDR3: TGTGCCAGCAGACCTACAGGGGTTGCTGGCTACACCTTC. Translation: CASRPTGVAGYTF.

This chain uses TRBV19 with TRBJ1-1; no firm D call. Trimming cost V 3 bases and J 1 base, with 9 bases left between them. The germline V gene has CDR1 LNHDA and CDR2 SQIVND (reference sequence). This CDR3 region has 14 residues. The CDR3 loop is CASSIAFANTEAFF. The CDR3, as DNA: TGTGCCAGTAGTATTGCTTTCGCGAACACTGAAGCTTTCTTT.

The CDR3, as DNA: TGTGCCAGCAGCCTCCCCTCGGGGGGCGCAAAGCGGGAGGGCCGTGCCCCACAAGAGACCCAGTACTTC. This encodes CASSLPSGGAKREGRAPQETQYF. The chain combines TRBV7-8 with TRBJ2-5; 10 bases are a match to TRBD2. This CDR3 is built from 23 residues. The trim removed 5 bases at V and 2 bases at J, leaving 29 bases unmatched. Germline CDR1 and CDR2: SGHVS and FQNEAQ.

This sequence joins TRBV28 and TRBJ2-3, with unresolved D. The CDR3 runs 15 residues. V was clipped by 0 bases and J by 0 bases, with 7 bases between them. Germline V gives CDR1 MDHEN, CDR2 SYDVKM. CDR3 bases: TGTGCCAGCAGTTTATGGGCGCCTAGCACAGATACGCAGTATTTT. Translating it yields CASSLWAPSTDTQYF.